A selection of T cell receptor beta chains follows, all from one sample in a study of PD-1 blockade in classical Hodgkin lymphoma. Data came from immunoSEQ multiplex PCR; TCRdb stores just in-frame clones and leaves some out. Of roughly 68,000 clones listed, over 85% are singletons. Material: peripheral blood mononuclear cells (PBMCs). The receptors were gathered from a human donor with classical Hodgkin lymphoma. The CDR3 runs from the conserved cysteine through the conserved F or W. A D gene is named only where the DNA matches it firmly. The size of a clone is reported for some rows only, either as once, few or many, or as a class for expanded clones.

CDR3: CASSSGRSGANVLTF
DNA: TGTGCCAGCAGCTCAGGGCGGTCTGGGGCCAACGTCCTGACTTTC
V: TRBV11-3
size: -
J: TRBJ2-6
D: -

CDR3: CASSPRAGGYNEQFF
DNA: TGTGCCAGTAGCCCCCGGGCGGGAGGTTACAATGAGCAGTTCTTC
V: TRBV19
size: once
J: TRBJ2-1
D: TRBD2

CDR3: CASSSGGYEKLFF
DNA: TGTGCCAGCAGTTCTGGGGGATATGAAAAACTGTTTTTT
V: TRBV11-2
size: -
J: TRBJ1-4
D: -

CDR3: CASSYTGNTEAFF
DNA: TGTGCCAGCAGTTACACCGGGAACACTGAAGCTTTCTTT
V: TRBV6-5
size: -
J: TRBJ1-1
D: -

CDR3: CASSERGVHGYTF
DNA: TGTGCCAGCAGTGAACGTGGGGTACACGGCTACACCTTC
V: TRBV7-9
size: once
J: TRBJ1-2
D: -

CDR3: CASSPPARGDHPQHF
DNA: TGTGCCAGCTCACCACCTGCGAGGGGGGATCATCCCCAGCATTTT
V: TRBV18
size: -
J: TRBJ1-5
D: -

CDR3: CASNKAGSPSEQYF
DNA: TGTGCCAGCAACAAAGCGGGCTCTCCCTCCGAGCAGTACTTC
V: TRBV28
size: -
J: TRBJ2-7
D: -

CDR3: CAWSRADEQYF
DNA: TGTGCCTGGAGTCGGGCGGACGAGCAGTACTTC
V: TRBV30
size: -
J: TRBJ2-7
D: -

CDR3: CASRRERGTNYGYTF
DNA: TGTGCCAGCAGGAGGGAACGGGGAACTAACTATGGCTACACCTTC
V: TRBV6-4
size: -
J: TRBJ1-2
D: -

CDR3: CASSLGIDTNTGELFF
DNA: TGTGCCAGCAGCTTAGGGATCGACACGAACACCGGGGAGCTGTTTTTT
V: TRBV7-9
size: -
J: TRBJ2-2
D: -

CDR3: CASSPSPSGELFF
DNA: TGTGCCAGCAGCCCAAGTCCCTCCGGGGAGCTGTTTTTT
V: TRBV11-3
size: -
J: TRBJ2-2
D: -

CDR3: CASSLDRGFTYEQYF
DNA: TGTGCCAGCAGCCTCGACAGGGGGTTTACCTACGAGCAGTACTTC
V: TRBV7-2
size: once
J: TRBJ2-7
D: TRBD1

CDR3: CASSWGLGFGNQPQHF
DNA: TGTGCCAGCAGTTGGGGGCTCGGATTTGGCAATCAGCCCCAGCATTTT
V: TRBV28
size: few
J: TRBJ1-5
D: -

CDR3: CASSRGGTAANYGYTF
DNA: TGTGCCAGCAGTCGGGGCGGGACAGCAGCTAACTATGGCTACACCTTC
V: TRBV2
size: -
J: TRBJ1-2
D: TRBD1

CDR3: CASNPPSGRGGTQYF
DNA: TGTGCCAGCAATCCCCCTAGCGGGAGAGGGGGGACGCAGTATTTT
V: TRBV6-4
size: -
J: TRBJ2-3
D: TRBD2

CDR3: CASSQDRGPYEQYF
DNA: TGCGCCAGCAGCCAAGATCGAGGGCCCTACGAGCAGTACTTC
V: TRBV4-1
size: -
J: TRBJ2-7
D: -

CDR3: CASSTQGTEAFF
DNA: TGTGCCAGCAGTACCCAGGGTACTGAAGCTTTCTTT
V: TRBV6-1
size: -
J: TRBJ1-1
D: -

CDR3: CASSFRADTEAFF
DNA: TGTGCCAGCAGCTTTAGGGCAGACACTGAAGCTTTCTTT
V: TRBV7-3
size: -
J: TRBJ1-1
D: -

CDR3: CASSYSFIGELKETQYF
DNA: TGTGCCAGCAGCTACTCCTTTATTGGGGAGCTAAAAGAGACCCAGTACTTC
V: TRBV28
size: few
J: TRBJ2-5
D: -

CDR3: CASSLGWVTSYNEQFF
DNA: TGCGCCAGCAGCTTGGGGTGGGTCACGTCCTACAATGAGCAGTTCTTC
V: TRBV5-1
size: -
J: TRBJ2-1
D: -

CDR3: CASSVGLYTDTQYF
DNA: TGTGCCAGCAGCGTAGGACTATACACAGATACGCAGTATTTT
V: TRBV9
size: -
J: TRBJ2-3
D: -

CDR3: CASSPRLGITDTQYF
DNA: TGTGCCAGCAGTCCCCGGCTAGGTATCACAGATACGCAGTATTTT
V: TRBV2
size: -
J: TRBJ2-3
D: -

CDR3: CASTSGGTSYNEQFF
DNA: TGTGCCAGCACCAGCGGGGGGACCTCATACAATGAGCAGTTCTTC
V: TRBV6-5
size: -
J: TRBJ2-1
D: TRBD2

CDR3: CASSLTGISYEQYF
DNA: TGTGCCAGCAGCTTAACAGGGATTAGCTACGAGCAGTACTTC
V: TRBV6-5
size: -
J: TRBJ2-7
D: -

CDR3: CASSFVTGSNYGYTF
DNA: TGTGCCAGCAGCTTCGTTACGGGGAGTAACTATGGCTACACCTTC
V: TRBV5-6
size: -
J: TRBJ1-2
D: -

CDR3: CASSYGPGQAYEQYF
DNA: TGTGCCAGCAGCTATGGGCCGGGACAAGCCTACGAGCAGTACTTC
V: TRBV5-4
size: -
J: TRBJ2-7
D: -

CDR3: CASRRGEGEKLFF
DNA: TGTGCCAGCCGAAGGGGGGAAGGTGAAAAACTGTTTTTT
V: TRBV2
size: -
J: TRBJ1-4
D: -

CDR3: CASRIQGWGTEAFF
DNA: TGTGCCAGCAGGATACAGGGATGGGGGACTGAAGCTTTCTTT
V: TRBV6-1
size: -
J: TRBJ1-1
D: -

CDR3: CASKVLGGKVEAFF
DNA: TGTGCCAGCAAGGTATTGGGGGGCAAGGTTGAAGCTTTCTTT
V: TRBV6-1
size: -
J: TRBJ1-1
D: -

CDR3: CASSLPLAGSNEQFF
DNA: TGCGCCAGCAGCTTACCCCTAGCGGGGAGCAATGAGCAGTTCTTC
V: TRBV5-1
size: -
J: TRBJ2-1
D: TRBD2

CDR3: CASSKGGDTEAFF
DNA: TGTGCCAGCAGCAAGGGGGGGGACACTGAAGCTTTCTTT
V: TRBV5-4
size: -
J: TRBJ1-1
D: -

CDR3: CASSPSVAYEQYF
DNA: TGTGCCAGCAGTCCCTCGGTTGCCTACGAGCAGTACTTC
V: TRBV28
size: -
J: TRBJ2-7
D: -

CDR3: CAISEQGVNTEAFF
DNA: TGTGCCATCAGCGAACAGGGGGTCAACACTGAAGCTTTCTTT
V: TRBV10-3
size: -
J: TRBJ1-1
D: TRBD1

CDR3: CASSTGTGDGYTF
DNA: TGTGCCAGCAGTACTGGGACAGGGGATGGCTACACCTTC
V: TRBV6-6
size: -
J: TRBJ1-2
D: TRBD1

CDR3: CASSPGTGSYNEQFF
DNA: TGTGCCAGCAGCCCTGGGACTGGCTCCTACAATGAGCAGTTCTTC
V: TRBV9
size: -
J: TRBJ2-1
D: -

CDR3: CASSNTQNSPLHF
DNA: TGTGCCAGCAGCAACACACAGAATTCACCCCTCCACTTT
V: TRBV28
size: once
J: TRBJ1-6
D: -

CDR3: CASSSPWAEETQYF
DNA: TGTGCCAGCAGCTCTCCTTGGGCCGAAGAGACCCAGTACTTC
V: TRBV7-9
size: -
J: TRBJ2-5
D: -

CDR3: CASSPRTQSSYEQYF
DNA: TGTGCCAGCAGCCCTAGGACACAAAGCTCCTACGAGCAGTACTTC
V: TRBV7-2
size: -
J: TRBJ2-7
D: -

CDR3: CASTRGDRGSGANVLTF
DNA: TGCGCCAGCACCCGTGGGGACAGGGGATCTGGGGCCAACGTCCTGACTTTC
V: TRBV5-1
size: -
J: TRBJ2-6
D: TRBD1

CDR3: CASKNANTGELFF
DNA: TGTGCCAGCAAAAACGCGAACACCGGGGAGCTGTTTTTT
V: TRBV25-1
size: -
J: TRBJ2-2
D: -

CDR3: CASSTLGLAEQFF
DNA: TGTGCCAGCAGTACCCTCGGACTAGCAGAGCAGTTCTTC
V: TRBV2
size: -
J: TRBJ2-1
D: TRBD2

CDR3: CASSLGDRLGQGASEAFF
DNA: TGTGCCAGCAGCTTAGGGGATCGGTTGGGCCAGGGGGCTAGTGAAGCTTTCTTT
V: TRBV7-9
size: few
J: TRBJ1-1
D: TRBD1

CDR3: CASSPGQGNSWDYEQYF
DNA: TGTGCCAGCAGTCCCGGACAGGGGAACTCCTGGGACTACGAGCAGTACTTC
V: TRBV27
size: -
J: TRBJ2-7
D: TRBD1

CDR3: CASSQSGQGVGEQYF
DNA: TGCGCCAGCAGCCAAAGCGGACAGGGGGTGGGCGAGCAGTACTTC
V: TRBV4-1
size: -
J: TRBJ2-7
D: TRBD1

CDR3: CASRSEALGTDTQYF
DNA: TGTGCCAGCAGATCCGAGGCCTTGGGGACAGATACGCAGTATTTT
V: TRBV6-5
size: -
J: TRBJ2-3
D: -

CDR3: CASSANDPLNSYNSPLHF
DNA: TGTGCCAGCAGCGCAAACGACCCTTTAAACTCCTATAATTCACCCCTCCACTTT
V: TRBV9
size: -
J: TRBJ1-6
D: -

CDR3: CASSHDWYNEQFF
DNA: TGTGCCAGCAGCCACGATTGGTACAATGAGCAGTTCTTC
V: TRBV7-2
size: -
J: TRBJ2-1
D: -

CDR3: CASSPGLAGQDYRGEQFF
DNA: TGTGCCAGCAGCCCAGGACTAGCGGGACAGGATTACCGCGGTGAGCAGTTCTTC
V: TRBV7-6
size: -
J: TRBJ2-1
D: TRBD2

CDR3: CASSPDGSPDGTQYF
DNA: TGTGCCAGCAGCCCAGACGGGTCGCCAGATGGTACGCAGTATTTT
V: TRBV13
size: -
J: TRBJ2-3
D: -

CDR3: CASSLTGGKTEAFF
DNA: TGTGCCAGCAGCCTGACAGGGGGAAAAACTGAAGCTTTCTTT
V: TRBV7-2
size: -
J: TRBJ1-1
D: TRBD1